The 13 T cell receptor beta chains given below trace back to one sample, sequenced in a study of regulatory T cells in long-lasting Graves disease. TCR beta libraries were built with iRepertoire HTBI primers and Arm-PCR of CDR3 regions. TCRdb passed the multiplex PCR reads through MiXCR, listing each CDR3 protein once. This sample has about 330,000 distinct CDR3 sequences, with around 15% found just once. Time point specified: newly diagnosed GD, antithyroid drugs for less than 3 months. Researchers made the TCR library from RNA that was extracted from PBMCs. The sample was also linked to a second study, of T cells in Graves' hyperthyroidism and ophthalmopathy.

The source material was peripheral blood mononuclear cells (PBMCs), sampled at new diagnosis, from a patient treated with antithyroid drugs. These receptor sequences come from a woman aged 18 to 35 with Graves disease.

The CDR3 loop reads CSARQQGIDWAFF. The CDR3 DNA is TGCAGTGCTAGACAACAGGGGATAGATTGGGCTTTCTTT. This chain connects TRBV20-1 to TRBJ1-1, with TRBD1 identical over 7 bases. CDR3 length: 13 amino acids. V dropped 2 bases and J dropped 11; count of bases not matched to a gene: 11. In germline, CDR1 is DFQATT, CDR2 SNEGSKA (reference sequence).

This clonotype was found a few times. This chain connects TRBV5-6 to TRBJ2-5; 9 nucleotides match TRBD1. V dropped 2 bases and J dropped 2; count of bases not matched to a gene: 7. CDR1 SGHDT and CDR2 YYEEEE come from the germline V gene. This CDR3 has 16 amino acids. The CDR3 here is CASSFTGGGIQETQYF. The CDR3 DNA reads as TGTGCCAGCAGCTTCACAGGGGGCGGGATACAAGAGACCCAGTACTTC.

This clonotype appeared many times. The CDR3 loop reads CASTDTGTTDRATQYF. The CDR3 DNA reads TGTGCCAGTACCGATACCGGGACTACGGATCGTGCGACCCAGTACTTC. The genes are TRBV19 and TRBJ2-5; 7 bases align to TRBD2. The CDR3 spans 16 residues. The V and J ends lost 7 bases and 7 bases, in that order; junction bases with no gene match: 18. Looked up from germline, CDR1 is LNHDA and CDR2 is SQIVND (reference sequence).

This clonotype was recorded many times. The chain is built from TRBV3-1 and TRBJ2-7, with TRBD2 matching over 9 bases. Germline lookup yields CDR1 LGHDT and CDR2 YNNKEL (reference sequence). The V gene end was trimmed by 1 base and the J gene end by 7 bases; junction bases not matched to a gene: 11. The CDR3 runs to 16 residues. The CDR3: CASSQATVGLANEQYF. CDR3 nucleotides: TGTGCCAGCAGCCAAGCTACAGTCGGACTAGCGAATGAGCAGTACTTC.

The chain recombines TRBV9 with TRBJ2-2; 7 bases agree with TRBD2. The germline CDR1 and CDR2 sequences are SGDLS and YYNGEE. The CDR3 is 16 amino acids. The V gene end was trimmed by 0 bases and the J gene end by 4 bases; junction bases not matched to a gene: 6. DNA of the CDR3: TGTGCCAGCAGCGTAGGGGCTAGCGGTTCCACCGGGGAGCTGTTTTTT. It encodes CASSVGASGSTGELFF.

Concerning this clonotype: This likely reflects a read error, since a far larger clone is one base away. The chain uses TRBV6-2 or TRBV6-3 and TRBJ1-2; 11 bases map to TRBD1. There are 16 residues in the CDR3. The germline gives CDR1 MNHEY, CDR2 SVGEGT. The CDR3 region has the DNA TGTGCCAGCAGTTACTCTAGGACAGGGGGCGGCTATAGCTACACCTTC. It codes for CASSYSRTGGGYSYTF.

This clonotype appeared many times. This rearrangement joins TRBV30 to TRBJ1-3, with a tentative D call TRBD1 (5 bases). Germline CDR1 reads GTSNPN; CDR2 reads SVGIG (reference sequence). This CDR3 contains 15 residues. Trimming took off 4 bases at V and 0 bases at J, with 13 bases between the two ends. The CDR3 here is CAWNGLGDSGNTIYF. The CDR3 DNA sequence: TGTGCCTGGAATGGGCTGGGGGACTCTGGAAACACCATATATTTT.

This clonotype was counted a few times. The rearrangement links TRBV9 to TRBJ1-2; unclear D gene. Germline CDR1 reads SGDLS; CDR2 reads YYNGEE. This CDR3 contains 16 residues. V lost 0 bases, J lost 2 bases, and 14 bases lay in between. Written as DNA, the CDR3 is TGTGCCAGCAGCGTAGCTTTAGTGGCAGACAACTATGGCTACACCTTC. Its protein product is CASSVALVADNYGYTF.

There are many counts of this clonotype. The rearrangement uses TRBV28 and TRBJ2-1, with 7 bases matching TRBD2. The ends lost 3 bases at V and 4 bases at J; junction bases unmatched: 6. The CDR3 has 15 amino acids. The germline V gene has CDR1 MDHEN and CDR2 SYDVKM. The CDR3 region has the DNA TGTGCCAGCAGTTTTTTTCGGGGGGAGTACAATGAGCAGTTCTTC. It codes for CASSFFRGEYNEQFF.

The rearrangement joins TRBV5-1 to TRBJ1-2; TRBD1 aligns across 9 bases. V dropped 3 bases and J dropped 6; count of bases not matched to a gene: 6. The germline V gene encodes CDR1 SGHRS and CDR2 YFSETQ. The CDR3 contains 14 residues. CDR3 DNA: TGCGCCAGCAGCTCGGGGACAGGGAGGGATGGCTACACCTTC. This sequence encodes CASSSGTGRDGYTF. The whole variable domain, remainder taken from reference TRBV5-1 and TRBJ1-2, is KAGVTQTPRYLIKTRGQQVTLSCSPISGHRSVSWYQQTPGQGLQFLFEYFSETQRNKGNFPGRFSGRQFSNSRSEMNVSTLELGDSALYLCASSSGTGRDGYTFGSGTRLTVV.

The V and J genes are TRBV10-3 and TRBJ2-7, with 9 bases aligning to TRBD2. The germline gives CDR1 ENHRY, CDR2 SYGVKD. The CDR3 is made up of 15 amino acids. The V segment lost 3 bases and the J segment 0 bases; nucleotides outside the gene matches: 3. CDR3 protein: CAISDRAGGSYEQYF. CDR3 DNA sequence: TGTGCCATCAGTGACAGAGCGGGAGGCTCCTACGAGCAGTACTTC.

The chain couples TRBV20-1 to TRBJ2-3, with 9 bases fitting TRBD1. Germline CDR1 reads DFQATT; CDR2 reads SNEGSKA (reference sequence). V shed 6 bases and J 2 bases; nucleotides not matched to a gene: 6. This CDR3 spans 14 amino acids. The CDR3 coding sequence is TGCAGTGCATCGGACAGGGGATTCACAGATACGCAGTATTTT. Encoded protein: CSASDRGFTDTQYF.

Comment on this clonotype: This may come from a read error, since a much larger clone is one base off. The chain uses TRBV10-3 and TRBJ1-1, with 8 bases that match TRBD1. After removal of 3 bases from V and 1 base from J, the junction contained 7 bases not matched to a gene. Germline CDR1 and CDR2: ENHRY and SYGVKD. The CDR3 is 16 residues long. The CDR3 DNA follows: TGTGCCATCAGTGAACAGGGGGTGAACCGGAACACTGAAGCTTTCTTT. Amino acids: CAISEQGVNRNTEAFF.